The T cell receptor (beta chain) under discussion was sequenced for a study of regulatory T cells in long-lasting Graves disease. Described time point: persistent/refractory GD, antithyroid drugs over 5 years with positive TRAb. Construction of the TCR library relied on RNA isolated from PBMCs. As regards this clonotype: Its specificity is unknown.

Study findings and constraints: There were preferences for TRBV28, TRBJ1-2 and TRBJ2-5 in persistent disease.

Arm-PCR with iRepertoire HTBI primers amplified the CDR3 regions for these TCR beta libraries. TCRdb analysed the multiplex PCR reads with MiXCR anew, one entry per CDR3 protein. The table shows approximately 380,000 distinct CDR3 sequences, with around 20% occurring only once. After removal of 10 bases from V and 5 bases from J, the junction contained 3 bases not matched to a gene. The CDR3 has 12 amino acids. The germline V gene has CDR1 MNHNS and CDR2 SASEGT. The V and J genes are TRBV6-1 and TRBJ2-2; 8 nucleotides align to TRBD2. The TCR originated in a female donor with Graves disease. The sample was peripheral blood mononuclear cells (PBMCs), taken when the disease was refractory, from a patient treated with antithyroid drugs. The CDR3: CAISGITGELFF. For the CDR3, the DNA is TGTGCCATTAGCGGGATAACCGGGGAGCTGTTTTTT.